The 32 T cell receptor beta chains below were found in one sample sequenced in a study of T cells in Graves' hyperthyroidism and ophthalmopathy. Amplification of TCR beta CDR3 regions used RNA as the template. First-round RT-PCR of the TCR CDR3 relied on the HTBI primer set. One entry per CDR3 protein, called by TCRdb with MiXCR from the multiplex PCR reads. The sample has over 250,000 distinct CDR3 sequences, less than 30% seen once; the top ten hold 20% to 30%. Specimen: blood. Receptor source: a man in his forties with Graves' hyperthyroidism that later progressed to Graves' ophthalmopathy.

This clonotype was seen only a few times. The rearrangement links TRBV14 to TRBJ2-7; a weak D match, TRBD2 (6 bases). Germline assignment: CDR1 SGHDN and CDR2 FVKESK. The CDR3 spans 17 residues. V lost 4 bases, J lost 6 bases, and 25 bases lay in between. The CDR3 DNA follows: TGTGCCAGCAGCCCAACGAGTTGGGCGGGCCGGGGACTCGAGCAGTACTTC. It codes for CASSPTSWAGRGLEQYF.

This clonotype appeared many times. V is TRBV5-1 and J is TRBJ1-2; no clear D. CDR3 length equals 16 residues. The germline V gene encodes CDR1 SGHRS and CDR2 YFSETQ. V dropped 1 base and J dropped 0 bases, with 13 bases sitting between them. Written as DNA, the CDR3 is TGCGCCAGCAGCTTGTTTGCAGACAAACCTAACTATGGCTACACCTTC. Its protein product is CASSLFADKPNYGYTF. The variable domain in full, with the rest retrieved from reference TRBV5-1 and TRBJ1-2, is KAGVTQTPRYLIKTRGQQVTLSCSPISGHRSVSWYQQTPGQGLQFLFEYFSETQRNKGNFPGRFSGRQFSNSRSEMNVSTLELGDSALYLCASSLFADKPNYGYTFGSGTRLTVV.

This clonotype was counted at least ten times. In DNA, the CDR3 is TGTGCCAGGGGTATGTGGGATTCCAATGAGCAGTTCTTC. Its translation: CARGMWDSNEQFF. The V and J genes are TRBV27 and TRBJ2-1; D not certain. Trimming removed 9 bases from V and 6 bases from J, with 15 bases in between. The CDR3 extends over 13 amino acids. Per the germline V gene, CDR1 is MNHEY and CDR2 is SMNVEV (reference sequence).

The chain links TRBV6-2 or TRBV6-3 to TRBJ1-1; D is uncertain. Germline CDR1 is MNHEY and CDR2 is SVGEGT. CDR3 length: 13 amino acids. Trimming removed 2 bases from V and 5 bases from J, with 9 bases in between. CDR3 loop: CASSYRWGTEAFF. The DNA for the CDR3 is TGTGCCAGCAGTTACCGGTGGGGTACTGAAGCTTTCTTT.

In its sample, this clonotype was seen many times. The V gene is TRBV28, the J gene TRBJ2-7, with D unresolved. CDR3 size: 13 residues. With 6 bases removed from V and 3 bases from J, the gap between germline ends came to 12 bases. Per the germline V gene, CDR1 is MDHEN and CDR2 is SYDVKM. The CDR3 DNA sequence: TGTGCCAGCAGCTTGTCCCCCAGCTACGAGCAGTACTTC. This codes for CASSLSPSYEQYF.

In this sample, this clonotype turned up many times. This chain connects TRBV7-9 to TRBJ1-1; unclear D gene. Germline V gives CDR1 SEHNR, CDR2 FQNEAQ (reference sequence). This CDR3 is built from 13 residues. V shed 3 bases and J shed 2 bases, with 7 bases lying between them. The CDR3 region has the DNA TGTGCCAGCAGCTTTCCAGCTAACACTGAAGCTTTCTTT. This sequence encodes CASSFPANTEAFF.

This clonotype appeared many times. The V call is TRBV18, the J call TRBJ2-5; 8 bases are a match to TRBD2. The CDR3 has 17 residues. V shed 3 bases, J shed 1 base, and the junction held 10 bases outside the gene matches. Per the germline V gene, CDR1 is KGHSH and CDR2 is LQKENI. The CDR3, as DNA: TGTGCCAGCTCACCGTTGCCCGGGACTAGAAGCCAAGAGACCCAGTACTTC. This translates into CASSPLPGTRSQETQYF.

CDR3 region: CASSLYRVAPYEQYF. The CDR3, as DNA: TGTGCCAGCAGTTTATACAGGGTAGCCCCCTACGAGCAGTACTTC. The genes are TRBV28 and TRBJ2-7; D perhaps matches TRBD1 (6 bases). CDR3 length: 15 amino acids. Germline V gives CDR1 MDHEN, CDR2 SYDVKM. V was cut by 1 base and J by 2 bases, with 12 bases left in between.

This clonotype was observed at least ten times. The V gene is TRBV30, the J gene TRBJ1-5; D gene ambiguous. The V gene lost 2 bases and the J gene lost 1 base, with 6 bases spanning the gap. Germline assignment: CDR1 GTSNPN and CDR2 SVGIG (reference sequence). The CDR3 spans 13 residues. The chain's CDR3 is CAWSSRSNQPQHF. The CDR3 nucleotides read TGTGCCTGGAGTTCGAGGAGCAATCAGCCCCAGCATTTT.

This clonotype came up a few times. The chain links TRBV29-1 to TRBJ2-4, with 8 bases that match TRBD2. V dropped 6 bases and J dropped 5; count of bases not matched to a gene: 6. Germline V gene lookup returns CDR1 SQVTM and CDR2 ANQGSEA. The CDR3 is 13 amino acids. The CDR3 nucleotides read TGCAGCGTGAGGGGACTAGGAGAAAACATTCAGTACTTC. This gives the protein CSVRGLGENIQYF.

This clonotype occurred many times. In DNA, the CDR3 is TGCAGTGCTAGTAGGACTAACACCGGGGAGCTGTTTTTT. This sequence encodes CSASRTNTGELFF. This chain joins TRBV20-1 and TRBJ2-2, with D perhaps TRBD2 (5 bases). CDR1 is DFQATT, CDR2 SNEGSKA, per germline (reference sequence). The CDR3 contains 13 residues. V gave up 3 bases and J gave up 2 bases, with 7 bases separating them.

The J gene is TRBJ1-1, the V gene TRBV12-3 or TRBV12-4, with a possible D match to TRBD1 (6 bases). The ends were cut back, 8 bases at V and 1 base at J, with 17 bases in the middle. The CDR3 consists of 15 residues. DNA for the CDR3: TGTGCCAGCGCCACCTGGGGGGCACGGAACACTGAAGCTTTCTTT. Its protein product is CASATWGARNTEAFF.

This clonotype appeared many times. The chain links TRBV10-3 to TRBJ1-2; D perhaps matches TRBD1 (6 bases). Trimming removed 6 bases at V and 4 bases at J, with 18 bases between. This CDR3 spans 15 amino acids. CDR1 is ENHRY, CDR2 SYGVKD, per germline. This CDR3 reads CAISNPLTGSYGYTF. CDR3 nucleotides: TGTGCCATCAGCAATCCCCTGACAGGTTCCTATGGCTACACCTTC.

This clonotype was observed at least ten times. V and J are TRBV27 and TRBJ1-6; the D gene is possibly TRBD1 (6 bases). V was shortened by 5 bases and J by 7 bases, with 15 bases between the two germline ends. Germline assignment: CDR1 MNHEY and CDR2 SMNVEV (reference sequence). The CDR3 length is 15 residues. In DNA, the CDR3 is TGTGCCAGCAGTACCCCCGACAGGCGGAATTCACCCCTCCACTTT. Residues: CASSTPDRRNSPLHF.

There are many counts of this clonotype. The chain combines TRBV18 with TRBJ1-2, with TRBD1 as a possible D gene (6 bases). Germline V gene lookup returns CDR1 KGHSH and CDR2 LQKENI. The V and J ends lost 2 bases and 6 bases respectively, with 16 bases between them. This CDR3 comprises 15 residues. In DNA form, the CDR3 reads TGTGCCAGCTCACCATGGGCCACGAGGGACAATGGCTACACCTTC. Amino acid sequence: CASSPWATRDNGYTF.

In this sample, this clonotype turned up a few times. V gene TRBV4-1 combines with J gene TRBJ2-2, with 10 bases aligning to TRBD2. The CDR3 has 18 residues. Germline V gene lookup returns CDR1 MGHRA and CDR2 YSYEKL. The junction had 8 bases not matched to a gene; V was cut back by 1 base and J by 3 bases. The CDR3 is CASSQAALAGFDTGELFF. The CDR3 nucleotides are TGCGCCAGCAGCCAAGCAGCACTAGCGGGATTCGACACCGGGGAGCTGTTTTTT.

Many counts were recorded for this clonotype. The chain has TRBV12-3 or TRBV12-4 and TRBJ1-2; D call uncertain. Trimming pared 3 bases from V and 4 bases from J, leaving 12 bases between. CDR3 length: 14 residues. The CDR3 bases are TGTGCCAGCAGTTTTTCACCTACGACCTATGGCTACACCTTC. It codes for CASSFSPTTYGYTF.

This clonotype has ten or more counts. The chain has TRBV12-3 or TRBV12-4 and TRBJ2-7, with TRBD1 identical over 8 bases. With 6 bases clipped from V and 0 bases from J, the junction kept 7 bases outside the gene matches. The CDR3 runs to 15 residues. Here the CDR3 reads CASSFYRGTSYEQYF. CDR3 DNA: TGTGCCAGCAGCTTTTACAGGGGGACCTCCTACGAGCAGTACTTC.

The rearrangement uses TRBV12-3 or TRBV12-4 and TRBJ2-7; D is perhaps TRBD1 (5 bases). CDR3 size: 15 residues. The V gene lost 2 bases and the J gene lost 4 bases, with 15 bases spanning the gap. Written as DNA, the CDR3 is TGTGCCAGCAGTTTAAAGGGGCAAATAGGATACGAGCAGTACTTC. This sequence encodes CASSLKGQIGYEQYF.

V gene TRBV27 combines with J gene TRBJ2-6, with no clear D. The V and J ends lost 0 bases and 1 base respectively, with 13 bases between them. CDR3 length: 18 amino acids. The V gene's germline CDR1 is MNHEY and CDR2 SMNVEV (reference sequence). DNA for the CDR3: TGTGCCAGCAGTTTATCCCCCCCGATCTTTTCTGGGGCCAACGTCCTGACTTTC. Amino acids: CASSLSPPIFSGANVLTF.

This clonotype came up many times. The V and J genes are TRBV20-1 and TRBJ2-4; unclear D gene. Germline loops: CDR1 DFQATT, CDR2 SNEGSKA (reference sequence). V was trimmed by 5 bases and J by 8 bases, leaving 22 bases between them. There are 15 residues in the CDR3. As DNA, the CDR3 is TGCAGTGCTCCCAGCTTGAAGCCTCCCATTTACATTCAGTACTTC. It translates to CSAPSLKPPIYIQYF.

This clonotype was observed at least ten times. V and J are TRBV28 and TRBJ1-1; possibly TRBD1 for D (5 bases). This CDR3 has 15 residues. With 7 bases removed from V and 4 bases from J, the gap between germline ends came to 19 bases. CDR1 MDHEN and CDR2 SYDVKM come from the germline V gene. The CDR3: CASIHGGILGTEAFF. The CDR3 DNA is TGTGCCAGCATCCATGGGGGTATATTGGGCACTGAAGCTTTCTTT.

This clonotype occurred many times. The chain combines TRBV27 with TRBJ2-2; TRBD1 is a possible D gene (5 bases). From germline, CDR1 is MNHEY and CDR2 SMNVEV (reference sequence). CDR3 length: 14 amino acids. V shed 2 bases and J shed 5 bases, with 9 bases lying between them. The DNA of the CDR3 is TGTGCCAGCAGTTTAAACAGGAAGACCGGGGAGCTGTTTTTT. As protein: CASSLNRKTGELFF.

This clonotype was observed many times. The chain uses TRBV30 and TRBJ2-2; 9 bases are shared with TRBD2. Unmatched junction bases numbered 6, after V lost 4 bases and J lost 6 bases. CDR3 length: 14 residues. Germline values: CDR1 GTSNPN, CDR2 SVGIG (reference sequence). The CDR3 here is CAWKRGLAPGELFF. CDR3 nucleotides: TGTGCCTGGAAGAGGGGACTAGCTCCCGGGGAGCTGTTTTTT. The whole variable domain, remainder taken from reference TRBV30 and TRBJ2-2, is SQTIHQWPATLVQPVGSPLSLECTVEGTSNPNLYWYRQAAGRGLQLLFYSVGIGQISSEVPQNLSASRPQDRQFILSSKKLLLSDSGFYLCAWKRGLAPGELFFGEGSRLTVL.

This clonotype was observed many times. This chain joins TRBV30 and TRBJ1-5; D possibly corresponds to TRBD1 (6 bases). The CDR3 has 13 amino acids. CDR1 is GTSNPN, CDR2 SVGIG, per germline (reference sequence). V was clipped by 3 bases and J by 4 bases, with 10 bases between them. The CDR3 nucleotides read TGTGCCTGGAGAGGACAGTTGAATCAGCCCCAGCATTTT. Translated, it gives CAWRGQLNQPQHF.

This clonotype was detected many times. The rearrangement uses TRBV9 and TRBJ1-6; 8 nucleotides line up with TRBD1. V lost 0 bases and J lost 9; bases outside the gene matches: 2. CDR3 length equals 14 residues. Per germline, CDR1 SGDLS and CDR2 YYNGEE. The CDR3: CASSVGDRGSPLHF. DNA of the CDR3: TGTGCCAGCAGCGTAGGCGACAGGGGTTCACCCCTCCACTTT.

Many counts were recorded for this clonotype. The chain combines TRBV12-3 or TRBV12-4 with TRBJ2-7, with D tentatively TRBD2 (5 bases). V was pared by 1 base and J by 7 bases, with 14 bases between. CDR3 length equals 14 residues. CDR3 nucleotides: TGTGCCAGCAGTTTAGGCGGCGGGTCGGGGGAGCAGTACTTC. It codes for CASSLGGGSGEQYF.

The rearrangement uses TRBV4-1 and TRBJ2-5, with TRBD1 as a possible D gene (6 bases). Between the trimmed V and J ends, which lost 0 bases and 1 base, there was a span of 9 bases. The CDR3 spans 15 residues. Germline V gives CDR1 MGHRA, CDR2 YSYEKL. The CDR3 DNA is TGCGCCAGCAGCCAAGAGGACAGAACCCAAGAGACCCAGTACTTC. Its translation: CASSQEDRTQETQYF.

The chain joins TRBV6-2 or TRBV6-3 to TRBJ1-1, with a weak D call TRBD1 (6 bases). Germline V gives CDR1 MNHEY, CDR2 SVGEGT. V was cut by 6 bases and J by 3 bases, with 14 bases left in between. The CDR3 has 14 residues. CDR3 in amino acids: CASRPRTAHTEAFF. As DNA, the CDR3 is TGTGCCAGCAGGCCCCGGACAGCCCACACTGAAGCTTTCTTT.

This clonotype was seen repeatedly, ten times or more. This chain connects TRBV20-1 to TRBJ1-1, with 7 bases lining up with TRBD1. CDR3 size: 14 residues. Trimming cost V 6 bases and J 5 bases; bases outside gene matches: 12. In germline, CDR1 is DFQATT, CDR2 SNEGSKA (reference sequence). The chain's CDR3 is CSALLEGAVTEAFF. DNA for the CDR3: TGCAGTGCACTTTTGGAGGGGGCCGTTACTGAAGCTTTCTTT.

V usage is TRBV12-3 or TRBV12-4 and J usage is TRBJ1-5; TRBD1 is a possible D gene (6 bases). V was pared by 3 bases and J by 4 bases, with 13 bases between. The CDR3 loop spans 15 amino acids. In DNA form, the CDR3 reads TGTGCCAGCAGTTTGCGGGGGGCGCCGAATCAGCCCCAGCATTTT. Translated, it gives CASSLRGAPNQPQHF.

The V call is TRBV6-5, the J call TRBJ2-7; D possibly corresponds to TRBD1 (5 bases). The V gene lost 4 bases and the J gene lost 4 bases, with 17 bases spanning the gap. The germline gives CDR1 MNHEY, CDR2 SVGAGI. The CDR3 extends over 15 amino acids. The CDR3: CASSLLQGAQYEQYF. The CDR3 coding sequence is TGTGCCAGCAGTTTACTTCAGGGTGCTCAGTACGAGCAGTACTTC.